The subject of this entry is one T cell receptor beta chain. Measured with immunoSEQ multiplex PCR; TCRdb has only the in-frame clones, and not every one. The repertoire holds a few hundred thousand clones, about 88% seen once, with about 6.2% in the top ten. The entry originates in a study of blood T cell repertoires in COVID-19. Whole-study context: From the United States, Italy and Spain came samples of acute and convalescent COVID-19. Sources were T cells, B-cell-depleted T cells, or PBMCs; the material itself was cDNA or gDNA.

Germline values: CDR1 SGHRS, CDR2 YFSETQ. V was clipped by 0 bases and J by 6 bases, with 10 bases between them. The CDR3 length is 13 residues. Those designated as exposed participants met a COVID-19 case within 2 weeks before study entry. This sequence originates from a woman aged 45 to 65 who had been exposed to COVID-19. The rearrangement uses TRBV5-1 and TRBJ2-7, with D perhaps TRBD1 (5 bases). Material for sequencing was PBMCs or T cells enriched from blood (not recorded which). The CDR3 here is CASSLAQGGEQYF. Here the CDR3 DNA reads TGCGCCAGCAGCTTGGCGCAGGGCGGCGAGCAGTACTTC.